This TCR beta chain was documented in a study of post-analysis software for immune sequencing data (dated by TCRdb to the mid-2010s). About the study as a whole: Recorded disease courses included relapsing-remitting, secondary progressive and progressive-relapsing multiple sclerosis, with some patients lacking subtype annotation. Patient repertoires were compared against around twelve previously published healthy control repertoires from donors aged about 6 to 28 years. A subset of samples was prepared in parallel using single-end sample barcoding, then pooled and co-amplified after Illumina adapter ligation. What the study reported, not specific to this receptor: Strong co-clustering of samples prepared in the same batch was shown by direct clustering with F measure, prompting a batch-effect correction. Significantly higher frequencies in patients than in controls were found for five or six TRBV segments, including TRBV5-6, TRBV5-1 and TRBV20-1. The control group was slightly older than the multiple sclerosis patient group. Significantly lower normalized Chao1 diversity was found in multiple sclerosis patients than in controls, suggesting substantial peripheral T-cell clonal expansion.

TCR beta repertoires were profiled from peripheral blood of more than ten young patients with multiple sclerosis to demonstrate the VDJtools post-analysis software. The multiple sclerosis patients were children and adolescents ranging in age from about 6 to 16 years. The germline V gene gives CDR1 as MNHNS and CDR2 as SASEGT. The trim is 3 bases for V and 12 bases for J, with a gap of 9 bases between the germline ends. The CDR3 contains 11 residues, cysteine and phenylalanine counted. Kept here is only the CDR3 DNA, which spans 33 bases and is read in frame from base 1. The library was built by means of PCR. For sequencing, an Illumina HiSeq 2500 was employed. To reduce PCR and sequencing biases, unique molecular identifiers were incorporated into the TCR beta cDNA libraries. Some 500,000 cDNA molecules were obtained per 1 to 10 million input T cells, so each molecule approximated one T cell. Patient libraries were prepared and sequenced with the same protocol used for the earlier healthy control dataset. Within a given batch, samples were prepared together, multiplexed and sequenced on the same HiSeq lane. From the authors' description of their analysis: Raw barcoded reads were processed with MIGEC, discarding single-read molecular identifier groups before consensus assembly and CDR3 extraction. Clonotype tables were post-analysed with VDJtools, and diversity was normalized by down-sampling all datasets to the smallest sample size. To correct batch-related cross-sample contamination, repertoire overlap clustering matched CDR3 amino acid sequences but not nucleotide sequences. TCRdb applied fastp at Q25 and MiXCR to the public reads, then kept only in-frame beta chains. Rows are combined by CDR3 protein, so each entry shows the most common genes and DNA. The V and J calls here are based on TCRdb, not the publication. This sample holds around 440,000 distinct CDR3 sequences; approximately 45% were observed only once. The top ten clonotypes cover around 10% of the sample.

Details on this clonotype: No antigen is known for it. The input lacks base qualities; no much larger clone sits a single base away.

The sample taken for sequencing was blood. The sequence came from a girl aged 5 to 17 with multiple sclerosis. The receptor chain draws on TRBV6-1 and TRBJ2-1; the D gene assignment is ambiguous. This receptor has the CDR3 CASSELTWQFF. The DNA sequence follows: TGTGCCAGCAGTGAGCTGACATGGCAGTTCTTC.